Below, one T cell receptor beta chain is given with its context. Its antigen is as yet unknown. The sample comes from a study of T cell responses to AZD1222 COVID-19 vaccine. Study-wide results and caveats: With dominance at 160-218 and 743-854, vaccine-associated CD4 TCRs spanned spike. Epitopes outside B.1.351 and B.1.1.7 mutated regions reportedly drew nearly half of spike TCRs. It should be noted that donors were predominantly white British and more often female, and clonal diversity was possibly underestimated.

CDR3 size: 17 residues. Looked up from germline, CDR1 is GTSNPN and CDR2 is SVGIG (reference sequence). V lost 4 bases to trimming and J lost 7 bases; unmatched junction nucleotides: 14. The method was immunoSEQ multiplex PCR; TCRdb's version includes in-frame clones alone and lacks a portion of them. The data show approximately 120,000 clones, with about nine tenths seen just once and over 3.5% held by the top ten. Sequenced here: peripheral blood, sampled on day 0 of AZD1222 vaccination. The clonotype was recovered from an adult in good health. The chain combines TRBV30 with TRBJ2-7; 15 positions agree with TRBD2. The chain's CDR3 is CAWTHTRTSGGAGEQYF. The CDR3, as DNA: TGTGCCTGGACCCACACCCGGACTAGCGGGGGGGCGGGGGAGCAGTACTTC. The whole variable domain, remainder taken from reference TRBV30 and TRBJ2-7, is SQTIHQWPATLVQPVGSPLSLECTVEGTSNPNLYWYRQAAGRGLQLLFYSVGIGQISSEVPQNLSASRPQDRQFILSSKKLLLSDSGFYLCAWTHTRTSGGAGEQYFGPGTRLTVT.